This T cell receptor beta chain derives from a study of T-cell reconstitution after alpha-beta-depleted transplantation in children. General study points: Several hundred expanded graft clones reportedly gave rise to the alpha-beta T cells present about two months after transplant. Some patients showed high day-60 TCRbeta diversity, which derived from surviving recipient T cells and thymic progenitors. The main origin of T-cell counts and diversity one year after transplant was newly produced T cells.

Germline CDR1 reads SGDLS; CDR2 reads YYNGEE. The V and J ends lost 0 bases and 4 bases respectively, with 6 bases between them. The CDR3 loop spans 13 amino acids. This clonotype was counted at least ten times. Its target is unknown. Construction of the TCRbeta library involved unique molecular identifiers. Each CDR3 protein is one row after TCRdb ran MiXCR on the PCR reads. Of about 290,000 distinct CDR3 sequences listed, about 9.5% are singletons. The receptor's source is a boy under three years old with acute myeloid leukemia, due to receive a stem cell transplant. The chain employs TRBV9 and TRBJ2-3; no reliable D call. Sequences were derived from PBMCs, sampled before TCRalphabeta/CD19-depleted stem cell transplant. CDR3 sequence (DNA): TGTGCCAGCAGCGTAGGAGGCTCAGATACGCAGTATTTT. Amino acids: CASSVGGSDTQYF.